The clone carrying this TCR beta chain occurred once. The antigen is not known. The CDR3 has 13 residues. Unmatched junction bases numbered 4, after V lost 0 bases and J lost 6 bases. CDR1 is SQVTM and CDR2 is ANQGSEA in the germline V gene. A CD45RA-negative memory subset and a CD45RA+ naive subset were separated from the CD4+ cells. Some clones are missing from TCRdb's copy, which holds only in-frame ones; the method was immunoSEQ multiplex PCR. The sample lists approximately 2,000,000 clones; 85% to 95% were seen once. The data stem from a study of shared clonotypes between healthy human individuals. General study results and limits: Naive subsets, compared against memory subsets, generally had larger estimated richness values.

The clonotype comes from a man aged 18 to 29 in good health. Some clones in this sample may be carry-over from other donors' samples. Sequences were obtained from naive CD4+ T cells from PBMCs. Subset specified: CD45RA+ positively selected. This chain links TRBV29-1 with TRBJ1-1; 7 bases line up with TRBD1. DNA for the CDR3: TGCAGCGTTGAAGATCGACAGGGCGCTGAAGCTTTCTTT. Residues: CSVEDRQGAEAFF.